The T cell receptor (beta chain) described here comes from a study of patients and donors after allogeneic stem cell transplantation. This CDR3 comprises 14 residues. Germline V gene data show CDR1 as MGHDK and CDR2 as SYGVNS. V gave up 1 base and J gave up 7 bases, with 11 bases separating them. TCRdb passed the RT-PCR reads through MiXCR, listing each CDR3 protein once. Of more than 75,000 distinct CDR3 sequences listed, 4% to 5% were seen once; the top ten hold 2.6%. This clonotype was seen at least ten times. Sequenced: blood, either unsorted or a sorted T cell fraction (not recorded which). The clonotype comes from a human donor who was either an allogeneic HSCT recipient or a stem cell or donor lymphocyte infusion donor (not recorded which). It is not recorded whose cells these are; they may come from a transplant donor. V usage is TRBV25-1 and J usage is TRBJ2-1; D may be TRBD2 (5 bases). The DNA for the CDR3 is TGTGCCAGCAGTGAATCCGGGATACGAAATGAGCAGTTCTTC. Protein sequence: CASSESGIRNEQFF.